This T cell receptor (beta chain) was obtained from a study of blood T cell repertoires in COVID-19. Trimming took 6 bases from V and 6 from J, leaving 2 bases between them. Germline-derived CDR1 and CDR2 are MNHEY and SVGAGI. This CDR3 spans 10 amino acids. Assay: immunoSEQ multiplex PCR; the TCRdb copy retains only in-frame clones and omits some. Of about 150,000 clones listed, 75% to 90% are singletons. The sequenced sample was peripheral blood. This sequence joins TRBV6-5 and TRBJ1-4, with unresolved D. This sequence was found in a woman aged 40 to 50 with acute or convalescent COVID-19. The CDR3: CASSDEKLFF. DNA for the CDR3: TGTGCCAGCAGCGATGAAAAACTGTTTTTT.